A selection of T cell receptor beta chains follows, all from one sample in a study of vaccination and CD4 T cells after COVID-19. TCRdb reanalysed the PCR reads using MiXCR and keeps one entry per CDR3 protein. The data show tens of thousands of distinct CDR3 sequences, roughly two fifths seen once. These receptors' antigens are unknown. The starting material was CD4+ T cells from blood, cultured in vitro, obtained about 7 months after SARS-CoV-2 vaccination. These receptor sequences come from a human donor who had recovered from COVID-19. Both conserved end residues are part of each CDR3. A D gene is named only where the DNA matches it firmly. Clone size appears in some rows only: once, few, many, or a class for an expanded clone.

d_gene: -
abundance: few
j_gene: TRBJ2-5
v_gene: TRBV20-1
CDR3nt: TGCAGTGCTTCTACACAGTACCAAGAGACCCAGTACTTC
CDR3aa: CSASTQYQETQYF

d_gene: TRBD2
abundance: -
j_gene: TRBJ2-7
v_gene: TRBV29-1
CDR3nt: TGCAGCGTTAGTAGCGGGAGCTACGAGCAGTACTTC
CDR3aa: CSVSSGSYEQYF

d_gene: -
abundance: -
j_gene: TRBJ2-7
v_gene: TRBV6-1
CDR3nt: TGTGCCTCCAGGGCAGCTAGCTCCTACGAGCAGTACTTC
CDR3aa: CASRAASSYEQYF

d_gene: -
abundance: -
j_gene: TRBJ2-7
v_gene: TRBV7-9
CDR3nt: TGTGCCAGCAGCCCGCGGGAATACGAGCAGTACTTC
CDR3aa: CASSPREYEQYF

d_gene: -
abundance: -
j_gene: TRBJ2-1
v_gene: TRBV28
CDR3nt: TGTGCCAGCAGTTTATCCCCGGCCCGCCGCAATGAGCAGTTCTTC
CDR3aa: CASSLSPARRNEQFF

d_gene: -
abundance: -
j_gene: TRBJ2-1
v_gene: TRBV20-1
CDR3nt: TGCAGTGCTAGAGACCCCTGGGGACAAAAAGTGAATGAGCAGTTCTTC
CDR3aa: CSARDPWGQKVNEQFF

d_gene: -
abundance: -
j_gene: TRBJ1-5
v_gene: TRBV4-2
CDR3nt: TGTGCCAGCAACCAAGAGTCGGGTAGCAATCAGCCCCAGCATTTT
CDR3aa: CASNQESGSNQPQHF

d_gene: -
abundance: -
j_gene: TRBJ1-5
v_gene: TRBV7-9
CDR3nt: TGTGCCAGCAGCTTAGGAGGGCTGCAGCCCCAGCATTTT
CDR3aa: CASSLGGLQPQHF

d_gene: TRBD1
abundance: medium-sized
j_gene: TRBJ1-5
v_gene: TRBV20-1
CDR3nt: TGCAGTGCTATACCAGGGGGACAGGAACAGCCCCAGCATTTT
CDR3aa: CSAIPGGQEQPQHF

d_gene: TRBD2
abundance: -
j_gene: TRBJ2-3
v_gene: TRBV6-4
CDR3nt: TGTGCCAGCAGTGCCACTAGCGGGAGTTTAGGAGATACGCAGTATTTT
CDR3aa: CASSATSGSLGDTQYF

d_gene: -
abundance: once
j_gene: TRBJ2-3
v_gene: TRBV21-1
CDR3nt: TGTGCCAGCAGCAACCGGACTAGCGGTAGCACAGATACGCAGTATTTT
CDR3aa: CASSNRTSGSTDTQYF

d_gene: -
abundance: -
j_gene: TRBJ1-2
v_gene: TRBV24-1
CDR3nt: TGTGCCACCAGTGATTCCAGGGTGGGGAACTATGGCTACACCTTC
CDR3aa: CATSDSRVGNYGYTF

d_gene: -
abundance: -
j_gene: TRBJ2-1
v_gene: TRBV7-9
CDR3nt: TGTGCCAGCAGCTATCGATCGCGAAACTCGGGGAACAATGAGCAGTTCTTC
CDR3aa: CASSYRSRNSGNNEQFF

d_gene: TRBD1
abundance: -
j_gene: TRBJ2-1
v_gene: TRBV6-1
CDR3nt: TGTGCCAGCAGTGAAGCAACCGGGACAGGGTTTAATGAGCAGTTCTTC
CDR3aa: CASSEATGTGFNEQFF

d_gene: -
abundance: -
j_gene: TRBJ2-3
v_gene: TRBV20-1
CDR3nt: TGCAGTGCTAGTAAGGGGCCGGCCGATACGCAGTATTTT
CDR3aa: CSASKGPADTQYF

d_gene: TRBD2
abundance: -
j_gene: TRBJ2-3
v_gene: TRBV29-1
CDR3nt: TGCAGCGTTGAGGGACTAGCGGGAGGTACAGATACGCAGTATTTT
CDR3aa: CSVEGLAGGTDTQYF

d_gene: TRBD1
abundance: -
j_gene: TRBJ2-7
v_gene: TRBV7-9
CDR3nt: TGTGCCAGCAGCTTAGGACAGGGTTTTTACGAGCAGTACTTC
CDR3aa: CASSLGQGFYEQYF

d_gene: TRBD1
abundance: -
j_gene: TRBJ2-7
v_gene: TRBV6-1
CDR3nt: TGTGCCAGCAGCCGCACAGGGGACGAGCAGTACTTC
CDR3aa: CASSRTGDEQYF

d_gene: TRBD2
abundance: few
j_gene: TRBJ2-5
v_gene: TRBV11-1
CDR3nt: TGTGCCAGCAGCCCCGGGACTAGCGGGACTCAAGAGACCCAGTACTTC
CDR3aa: CASSPGTSGTQETQYF

d_gene: TRBD2
abundance: -
j_gene: TRBJ2-3
v_gene: TRBV20-1
CDR3nt: TGCAGTGCTGCCGTAGCGGGAGACCTTGCAGATACGCAGTATTTT
CDR3aa: CSAAVAGDLADTQYF

d_gene: -
abundance: -
j_gene: TRBJ1-5
v_gene: TRBV28
CDR3nt: TGTGCCAGCAGTTTATTGCAGGGAAGCCAGCCCCAGCATTTT
CDR3aa: CASSLLQGSQPQHF

d_gene: -
abundance: -
j_gene: TRBJ2-4
v_gene: TRBV20-1
CDR3nt: TGCAGTGCCAATACAGTCGGCGATACAAACATTCAGTACTTC
CDR3aa: CSANTVGDTNIQYF

d_gene: -
abundance: few
j_gene: TRBJ2-3
v_gene: TRBV20-1
CDR3nt: TGCAGTGCTAGACCCCCTGCCCGGGGAGGTCCTGGCACAGATACGCAGTATTTT
CDR3aa: CSARPPARGGPGTDTQYF

d_gene: TRBD2
abundance: -
j_gene: TRBJ2-3
v_gene: TRBV7-3
CDR3nt: TGTGCCAGCAGCTCAGCGGGGCACAGCACAGATACGCAGTATTTT
CDR3aa: CASSSAGHSTDTQYF

d_gene: TRBD1
abundance: few
j_gene: TRBJ1-2
v_gene: TRBV7-2
CDR3nt: TGTGCCAGCAGCTTATCTCCAGGGGGAGATGGCTACACCTTC
CDR3aa: CASSLSPGGDGYTF

d_gene: TRBD2
abundance: -
j_gene: TRBJ2-7
v_gene: TRBV7-2
CDR3nt: TGTGCCAGCAGCCCGGCGGCGGGGGGTTGGTCCTACGAGCAGTACTTC
CDR3aa: CASSPAAGGWSYEQYF

d_gene: -
abundance: -
j_gene: TRBJ2-7
v_gene: TRBV6-5
CDR3nt: TGTGCCAGCAGTTACCAGCTCGGCTACGAGCAGTACTTC
CDR3aa: CASSYQLGYEQYF

d_gene: TRBD2
abundance: -
j_gene: TRBJ2-2
v_gene: TRBV20-1
CDR3nt: TGCAGGATACTAGCGGGGGGGCCTCTGGACACCGGGGAGCTGTTTTTT
CDR3aa: CRILAGGPLDTGELFF

d_gene: TRBD1
abundance: -
j_gene: TRBJ1-5
v_gene: TRBV27
CDR3nt: TGTGTCACCCAGGGACAGAATAGCAATCAGCCCCAGCATTTT
CDR3aa: CVTQGQNSNQPQHF

d_gene: -
abundance: -
j_gene: TRBJ2-5
v_gene: TRBV7-3
CDR3nt: TGTGCCAGCAGCTTAAGATGGGGTAGCGGAGAGACCCAGTACTTC
CDR3aa: CASSLRWGSGETQYF

d_gene: -
abundance: -
j_gene: TRBJ1-6
v_gene: TRBV19
CDR3nt: TGTGCCAGTAGTGATGGCGGACCCCTCCACTTT
CDR3aa: CASSDGGPLHF

d_gene: TRBD2
abundance: -
j_gene: TRBJ2-5
v_gene: TRBV5-1
CDR3nt: TGCGCCAGCAGCGACCGGACTAGCGGGACTGTGACCCAGTACTTC
CDR3aa: CASSDRTSGTVTQYF

d_gene: -
abundance: -
j_gene: TRBJ2-3
v_gene: TRBV19
CDR3nt: TGTGCCAGTAAGTTGGAGGGCACAGATACGCAGTATTTT
CDR3aa: CASKLEGTDTQYF

d_gene: -
abundance: -
j_gene: TRBJ2-7
v_gene: TRBV20-1
CDR3nt: TGCAGTGCTAGAGGGCCGTCAGGGTCCTACGAGCAGTACTTC
CDR3aa: CSARGPSGSYEQYF

d_gene: -
abundance: -
j_gene: TRBJ2-1
v_gene: TRBV29-1
CDR3nt: TGCAGCGTTGAAGATCGTCACAGTCACAATGAGCAGTTCTTC
CDR3aa: CSVEDRHSHNEQFF

d_gene: -
abundance: -
j_gene: TRBJ2-4
v_gene: TRBV20-1
CDR3nt: TGCAGTACGGAGGAGATAGCCAAAAACATTCAGTACTTC
CDR3aa: CSTEEIAKNIQYF

d_gene: -
abundance: few
j_gene: TRBJ2-7
v_gene: TRBV20-1
CDR3nt: TGCAGTGCTACCGAGGAGGGCTGGTCCTACGAGCAGTACTTC
CDR3aa: CSATEEGWSYEQYF

d_gene: -
abundance: -
j_gene: TRBJ2-1
v_gene: TRBV19
CDR3nt: TGTGCCAGTGCTCTATATACAGGGTTGAAGGATGAGCAGTTCTTC
CDR3aa: CASALYTGLKDEQFF

d_gene: -
abundance: -
j_gene: TRBJ2-5
v_gene: TRBV27
CDR3nt: TGTGCCAGCAGACCTAGTGGGGCGGAGACCCAGTACTTC
CDR3aa: CASRPSGAETQYF

d_gene: TRBD1
abundance: -
j_gene: TRBJ1-4
v_gene: TRBV7-2
CDR3nt: TGTGCCAGCAGCTCCGGGACAGGAACCCATCTGTTTTTT
CDR3aa: CASSSGTGTHLFF

d_gene: TRBD1
abundance: -
j_gene: TRBJ1-6
v_gene: TRBV6-1
CDR3nt: TGTGCCAGCAGGGACAGGGGAGGTTTGAATAATTCACCCCTCCACTTT
CDR3aa: CASRDRGGLNNSPLHF

d_gene: TRBD1
abundance: -
j_gene: TRBJ1-3
v_gene: TRBV20-1
CDR3nt: TGCAGTGCTGAAGTCCGGGACAGGGGTGGAAACACCATATATTTT
CDR3aa: CSAEVRDRGGNTIYF

d_gene: TRBD1
abundance: -
j_gene: TRBJ2-2
v_gene: TRBV6-2/TRBV6-3
CDR3nt: TGTGCCAGCATCCCAGGGGGCGCGGGCACCGGGGAGCTGTTTTTT
CDR3aa: CASIPGGAGTGELFF

d_gene: TRBD1
abundance: -
j_gene: TRBJ1-2
v_gene: TRBV20-1
CDR3nt: TGCAGTGCGCCGACCCCGGGACAGGGGGCGCGTGTCTATGGCTACACCTTC
CDR3aa: CSAPTPGQGARVYGYTF

d_gene: -
abundance: -
j_gene: TRBJ2-3
v_gene: TRBV7-3
CDR3nt: TGTGCCAGCAGCGAGGGTCGCACAGATACGCAGTATTTT
CDR3aa: CASSEGRTDTQYF

d_gene: -
abundance: few
j_gene: TRBJ1-5
v_gene: TRBV20-1
CDR3nt: TGCAGTGTCAGATATAGCAATCAGCCCCAGCATTTT
CDR3aa: CSVRYSNQPQHF

d_gene: -
abundance: -
j_gene: TRBJ1-6
v_gene: TRBV27
CDR3nt: TGTGCCAGCAGTCTCCGGGGTCAGCTCTTCTCCTATAATTCACCCCTCCACTTT
CDR3aa: CASSLRGQLFSYNSPLHF

d_gene: -
abundance: few
j_gene: TRBJ2-3
v_gene: TRBV24-1
CDR3nt: TGTGCCACCAGTGATCCTCGCTTAGGTACGCAGTATTTT
CDR3aa: CATSDPRLGTQYF

d_gene: TRBD1
abundance: -
j_gene: TRBJ2-3
v_gene: TRBV20-1
CDR3nt: TGCAGTGCTAGGGGGACAGGGGGCAATCTAGATACGCAGTATTTT
CDR3aa: CSARGTGGNLDTQYF

d_gene: -
abundance: -
j_gene: TRBJ2-5
v_gene: TRBV27
CDR3nt: TGTGCCAGCAGTTTGATCCCGAGGGGAGAGACCCAGTACTTC
CDR3aa: CASSLIPRGETQYF

d_gene: TRBD2
abundance: -
j_gene: TRBJ2-5
v_gene: TRBV24-1
CDR3nt: TGTGCCACCAGTGGACGACTAGCGGAAGAGACCCAGTACTTC
CDR3aa: CATSGRLAEETQYF

d_gene: -
abundance: -
j_gene: TRBJ1-2
v_gene: TRBV18
CDR3nt: TGTGCCAGCTCACCGGCAGATCTGTATGGCTACACCTTC
CDR3aa: CASSPADLYGYTF

d_gene: -
abundance: -
j_gene: TRBJ1-1
v_gene: TRBV6-2/TRBV6-3
CDR3nt: TGTGCCAGCAGGATGGAGGCAGGGTTTAACACTGAAGCTTTCTTT
CDR3aa: CASRMEAGFNTEAFF

d_gene: -
abundance: -
j_gene: TRBJ2-2
v_gene: TRBV6-1
CDR3nt: TGTGCCAGCAGCGAACACCTGCAGGGCGGGGAGCTGTTTTTT
CDR3aa: CASSEHLQGGELFF

d_gene: TRBD2
abundance: -
j_gene: TRBJ2-3
v_gene: TRBV5-4
CDR3nt: TGTGCCAGCAGCTTGGGCGGGAGGCACGCAGATACGCAGTATTTT
CDR3aa: CASSLGGRHADTQYF